The rows below give T cell receptor beta chains drawn from one sample of a study of T cells after yellow fever vaccination. A single record per CDR3 protein comes from TCRdb applying MiXCR to the 5' RACE reads. In the table there are 230,000 or so distinct CDR3 sequences, approximately 6.8% of which are singletons. The specimen comprised CD4+ T cells sorted from PBMCs, sampled on the day of the yellow fever booster vaccination. The receptors come from a man younger than 40 who received the YFV17D yellow fever vaccine. Each CDR3 is given with its conserved first and last residue. A D gene is named only where the DNA matches it firmly. Clone size is shown for a subset of rows, as once, few, many or a class of expanded clone.

>.|TRBV6-5|TRBJ1-5|.
TGTGCCAGCAGTTACTGGGGGGATGATCAGCCCCAGCATTTT
CASSYWGDDQPQHF
>many|TRBV7-2|TRBJ2-7|TRBD1
TGTGCCAGCAGCTCCCTAGGACAGGGGGGCACCTACGAGCAGTACTTC
CASSSLGQGGTYEQYF
>many|TRBV11-2|TRBJ2-3|TRBD2
TGTGCCAGCAGCTTAGCGGGAGGGATAAGCACAGATACGCAGTATTTT
CASSLAGGISTDTQYF
>.|TRBV20-1|TRBJ2-3|.
TGCAGTGCCCACGAGGGGGGAACAGATACGCAGTATTTT
CSAHEGGTDTQYF
>few|TRBV4-3|TRBJ2-7|TRBD1
TGCGCCAGCAGCCAAGGAAGGGGGTCCGGGACAGGGGGAGACGAGCAGTACTTC
CASSQGRGSGTGGDEQYF
>.|TRBV20-1|TRBJ2-5|.
TGCAGTGCTAGTAACCCTCCTGAACAAGAGACCCAGTACTTC
CSASNPPEQETQYF
>many|TRBV20-1|TRBJ2-3|.
TGCAGTGCTAGTGTAGCAGATACGCAGTATTTT
CSASVADTQYF
>.|TRBV4-3|TRBJ2-5|.
TGCGCCAGCAGCCAAAACGACAGGGGAGGGGAGACCCAGTACTTC
CASSQNDRGGETQYF
>few|TRBV28|TRBJ2-7|TRBD1
TGTGCCAGCGGGGGACAGGGTGGAAGTGTGTACGAGCAGTACTTC
CASGGQGGSVYEQYF
>.|TRBV4-3|TRBJ2-5|TRBD2
TGCGCCAGCAGCCACTACCTAGCGGGAGAAGAGACCCAGTACTTC
CASSHYLAGEETQYF
>.|TRBV12-3/TRBV12-4|TRBJ1-2|.
TGTGCCAGCAGTTTAGATCCCTGGTTGGTCCCGGACAGAGATTATGGCTACACCTTC
CASSLDPWLVPDRDYGYTF
>.|TRBV5-1|TRBJ1-4|.
TGCGCCAGCAGCTTGGTCGGGGGCGCAGATGAAAAACTGTTTTTT
CASSLVGGADEKLFF
>.|TRBV20-1|TRBJ2-7|.
TGCAGTGCTAGGGGGGCTAGCGGCGCCTACGAGCAGTACTTC
CSARGASGAYEQYF
>many|TRBV20-1|TRBJ2-1|.
TGCAGTGCCGCTGGGTGGCGGGCCGGTTACAATGAGCAGTTCTTC
CSAAGWRAGYNEQFF
>medium-sized|TRBV11-2|TRBJ2-3|TRBD2
TGTGCCAGCAGCTTAGAAGATTCATTCGGGAGGACCGAAGATACGCAGTATTTT
CASSLEDSFGRTEDTQYF
>few|TRBV3-1|TRBJ1-1|TRBD1
TGTGCCAGCAGCCAAGATATCAGGGGGACTGAAGCTTTCTTT
CASSQDIRGTEAFF
>.|TRBV7-2|TRBJ2-1|TRBD1
TGTGCCAGCAGCTCCCGGACAGGGGGCACTGCGCAGTTCTTC
CASSSRTGGTAQFF
>.|TRBV10-3|TRBJ2-4|.
TGTGCCATCAGTGATAGCGGTCTAGCCAAAAACATTCAGTACTTC
CAISDSGLAKNIQYF
>few|TRBV27|TRBJ2-7|TRBD2
TGTGCCAGCAGTTACAACCTTCCGGGACTAGCGGGAGTCGGCGAGCAGTACTTC
CASSYNLPGLAGVGEQYF
>many|TRBV7-2|TRBJ2-7|TRBD1
TGTGCCAGCAGTAGACTTCCGGGACAGTTTTTCTACGAGCAGTACTTC
CASSRLPGQFFYEQYF
>many|TRBV28|TRBJ2-5|TRBD2
TGTGCCAGCACCCAGACTAGCGGCCAAGAGACCCAGTACTTC
CASTQTSGQETQYF
>many|TRBV7-9|TRBJ1-6|.
TGTGCCAGCAGCTACGCAGGGGACAATTCACCCCTCCACTTT
CASSYAGDNSPLHF
>few|TRBV7-9|TRBJ2-1|TRBD2
TGTGCCAGCAGCCCCCAGGCGGGACTAGCGGGAGGGCCTGAGCAGTTCTTC
CASSPQAGLAGGPEQFF
>many|TRBV5-1|TRBJ1-3|.
TGCGCCAGCAGCTCGTGGGGATACTCTGGAAACACCATATATTTT
CASSSWGYSGNTIYF
>few|TRBV7-2|TRBJ2-5|.
TGTGCCAGCAGAAAAGACAGAAAACCCCAAGAGACCCAGTACTTC
CASRKDRKPQETQYF
>few|TRBV7-2|TRBJ2-3|.
TGTGCCAGCAGCTTAGGGGACACAGATACGCAGTATTTT
CASSLGDTDTQYF
>many|TRBV27|TRBJ2-7|TRBD1
TGTGCCAGCAGTAGGGACAGATATCAGATCCACGAGCAGTACTTC
CASSRDRYQIHEQYF
>few|TRBV7-2|TRBJ1-2|.
TGTGCCAGCAGCCACGGACAGCACTATGGCTACACCTTC
CASSHGQHYGYTF
>many|TRBV7-2|TRBJ2-5|.
TGTGCCAGCAGCTTAAGACAGCAAGAGACCCAGTACTTC
CASSLRQQETQYF
>many|TRBV27|TRBJ1-2|.
TGTGCCAGCAGGCGAAGAGGACCTAACTATGGCTACACCTTC
CASRRRGPNYGYTF
>few|TRBV19|TRBJ1-1|.
TGTGCCAGTAAGGCGAACACTGAAGCTTTCTTT
CASKANTEAFF
>few|TRBV7-2|TRBJ2-3|TRBD2
TGTGCCAGCAGACTAGCGGGAGTGAGCACAGATACGCAGTATTTT
CASRLAGVSTDTQYF